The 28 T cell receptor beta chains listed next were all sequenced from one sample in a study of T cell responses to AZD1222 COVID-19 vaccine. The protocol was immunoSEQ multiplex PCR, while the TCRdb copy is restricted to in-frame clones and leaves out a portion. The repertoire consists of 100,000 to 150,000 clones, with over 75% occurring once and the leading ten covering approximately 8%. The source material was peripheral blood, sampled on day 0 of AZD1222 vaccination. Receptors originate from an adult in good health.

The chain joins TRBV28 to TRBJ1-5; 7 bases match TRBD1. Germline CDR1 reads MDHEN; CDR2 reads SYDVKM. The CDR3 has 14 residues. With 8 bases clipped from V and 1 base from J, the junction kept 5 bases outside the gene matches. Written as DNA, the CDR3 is TGTGCCAGCGAAAGGGGGCAAAGCAATCAGCCCCAGCATTTT. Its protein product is CASERGQSNQPQHF. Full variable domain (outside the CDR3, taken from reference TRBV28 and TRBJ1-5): DVKVTQSSRYLVKRTGEKVFLECVQDMDHENMFWYRQDPGLGLRLIYFSYDVKMKEKGDIPEGYSVSREKKERFSLILESASTNQTSMYLCASERGQSNQPQHFGDGTRLSIL.

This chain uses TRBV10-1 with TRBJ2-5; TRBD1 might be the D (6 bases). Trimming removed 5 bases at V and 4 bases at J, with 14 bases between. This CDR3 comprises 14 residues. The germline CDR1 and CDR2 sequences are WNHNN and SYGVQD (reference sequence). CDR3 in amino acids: CASSMGQRGETQYF. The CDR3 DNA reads TGCGCCAGCAGTATGGGACAACGGGGAGAGACCCAGTACTTC.

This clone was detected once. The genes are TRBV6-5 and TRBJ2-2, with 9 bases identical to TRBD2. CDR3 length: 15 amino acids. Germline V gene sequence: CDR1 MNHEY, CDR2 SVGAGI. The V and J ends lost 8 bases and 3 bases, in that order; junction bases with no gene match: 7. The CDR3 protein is CASRSGRGYTGELFF. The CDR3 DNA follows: TGTGCCAGCCGTAGCGGGAGAGGGTACACCGGGGAGCTGTTTTTT.

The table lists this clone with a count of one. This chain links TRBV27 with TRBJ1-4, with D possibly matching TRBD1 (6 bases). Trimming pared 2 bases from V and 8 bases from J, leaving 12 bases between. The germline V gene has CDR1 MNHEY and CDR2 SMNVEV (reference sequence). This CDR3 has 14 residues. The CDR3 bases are TGTGCCAGCAGTTTACAGGGGCGGACGGAAAAACTGTTTTTT. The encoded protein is CASSLQGRTEKLFF.

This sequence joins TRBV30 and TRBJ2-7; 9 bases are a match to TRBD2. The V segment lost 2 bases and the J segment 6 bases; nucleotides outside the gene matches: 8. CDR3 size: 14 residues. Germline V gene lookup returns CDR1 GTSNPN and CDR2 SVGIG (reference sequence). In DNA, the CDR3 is TGTGCCTGGAGTCCCGGGACTAGCACGGCCGAGCAGTACTTC. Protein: CAWSPGTSTAEQYF.

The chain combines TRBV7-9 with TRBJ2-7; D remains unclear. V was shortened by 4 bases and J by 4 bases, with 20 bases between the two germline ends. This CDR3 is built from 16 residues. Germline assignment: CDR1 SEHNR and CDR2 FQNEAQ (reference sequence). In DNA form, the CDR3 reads TGTGCCAGCAGCTCGGACGCATCGGGTCGGCGTTACGAGCAGTACTTC. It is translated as CASSSDASGRRYEQYF.

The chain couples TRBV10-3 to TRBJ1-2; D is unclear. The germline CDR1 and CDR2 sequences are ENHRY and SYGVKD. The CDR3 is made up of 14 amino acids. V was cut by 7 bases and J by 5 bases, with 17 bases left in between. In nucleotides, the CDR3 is TGTGCCATCATGGAGAGGGCGGAAACTTATGGCTACACCTTC. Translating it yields CAIMERAETYGYTF.

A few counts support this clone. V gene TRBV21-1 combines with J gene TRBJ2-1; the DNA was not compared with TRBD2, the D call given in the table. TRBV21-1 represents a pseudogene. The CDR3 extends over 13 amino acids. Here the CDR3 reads CASKGRTGDEQFF. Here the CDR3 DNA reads TGTGCCAGCAAAGGACGGACCGGGGATGAGCAGTTCTTC.

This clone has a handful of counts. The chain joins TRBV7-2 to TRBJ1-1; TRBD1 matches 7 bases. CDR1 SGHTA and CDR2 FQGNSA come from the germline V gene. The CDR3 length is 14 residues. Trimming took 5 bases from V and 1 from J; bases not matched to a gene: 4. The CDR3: CASSRGQANTEAFF. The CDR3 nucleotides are TGTGCCAGCAGCCGCGGACAGGCGAACACTGAAGCTTTCTTT.

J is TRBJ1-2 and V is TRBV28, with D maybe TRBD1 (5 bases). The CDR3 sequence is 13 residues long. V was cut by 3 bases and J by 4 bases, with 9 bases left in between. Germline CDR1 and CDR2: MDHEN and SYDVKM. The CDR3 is CASSLDGTYGYTF. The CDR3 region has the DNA TGTGCCAGCAGTTTGGACGGGACCTATGGCTACACCTTC.

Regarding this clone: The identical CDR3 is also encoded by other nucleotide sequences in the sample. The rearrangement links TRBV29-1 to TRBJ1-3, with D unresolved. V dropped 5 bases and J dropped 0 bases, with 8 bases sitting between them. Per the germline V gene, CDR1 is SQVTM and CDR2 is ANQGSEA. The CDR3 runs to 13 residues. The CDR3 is CSVNTGSGNTIYF. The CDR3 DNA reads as TGCAGCGTTAACACTGGCTCTGGAAACACCATATATTTT.

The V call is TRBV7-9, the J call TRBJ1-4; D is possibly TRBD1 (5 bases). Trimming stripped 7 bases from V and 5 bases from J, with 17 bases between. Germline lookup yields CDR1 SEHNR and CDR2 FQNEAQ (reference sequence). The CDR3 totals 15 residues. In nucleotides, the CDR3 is TGTGCCAGCATCCGGGGCGGGGCGGAAAATGAAAAACTGTTTTTT. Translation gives CASIRGGAENEKLFF. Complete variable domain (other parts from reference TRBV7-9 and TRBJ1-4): DTGVSQNPRHKITKRGQNVTFRCDPISEHNRLYWYRQTLGQGPEFLTYFQNEAQLEKSRLLSDRFSAERPKGSFSTLEIQRTEQGDSAMYLCASIRGGAENEKLFFGSGTQLSVL.

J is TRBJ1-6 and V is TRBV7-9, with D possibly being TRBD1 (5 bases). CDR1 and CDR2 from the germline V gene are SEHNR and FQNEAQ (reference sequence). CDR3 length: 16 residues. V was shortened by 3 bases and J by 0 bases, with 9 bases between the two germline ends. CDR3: CASSFRGLSYNSPLHF. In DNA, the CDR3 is TGTGCCAGCAGCTTTAGGGGCCTCTCCTATAATTCACCCCTCCACTTT.

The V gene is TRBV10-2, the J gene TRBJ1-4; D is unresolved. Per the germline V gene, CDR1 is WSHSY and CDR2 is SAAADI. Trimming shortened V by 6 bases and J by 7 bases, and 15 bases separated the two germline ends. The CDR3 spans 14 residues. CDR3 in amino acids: CASSPGRAGEKLFF. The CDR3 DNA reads TGCGCCAGCAGCCCGGGGAGGGCGGGTGAAAAACTGTTTTTT.

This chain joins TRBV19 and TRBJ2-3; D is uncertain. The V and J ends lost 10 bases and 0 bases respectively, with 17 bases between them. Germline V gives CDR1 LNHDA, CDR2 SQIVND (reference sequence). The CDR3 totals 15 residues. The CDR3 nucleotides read TGTGCCACCTCAAAGGACCCACGAAGCACAGATACGCAGTATTTT. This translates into CATSKDPRSTDTQYF. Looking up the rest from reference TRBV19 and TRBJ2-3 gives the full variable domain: DGGITQSPKYLFRKEGQNVTLSCEQNLNHDAMYWYRQDPGQGLRLIYYSQIVNDFQKGDIAEGYSVSREKKESFPLTVTSAQKNPTAFYLCATSKDPRSTDTQYFGPGTRLTVL.

DNA of the CDR3: TGTGCCAGCAGTGCCTACTACGAGCAGTACTTC. Amino acid sequence: CASSAYYEQYF. This chain links TRBV25-1 with TRBJ2-7, with D unclear. V gave up 4 bases and J gave up 3 bases, with 4 bases separating them. Germline values: CDR1 MGHDK, CDR2 SYGVNS. This CDR3 contains 11 residues.

CDR3 nucleotides: TGTGCCAGCAGTCCCACCGGGACAGGGGGCAGTTCGCAGTACTTC. Its translation is CASSPTGTGGSSQYF. The rearrangement uses TRBV5-6 and TRBJ2-7, with 12 bases identical to TRBD1. V was pared by 5 bases and J by 9 bases, with 12 bases of the junction left unmatched. The germline CDR1 and CDR2 sequences are SGHDT and YYEEEE. This CDR3 has 15 residues.

In nucleotides, the CDR3 is TGTGCCAGCAGTTTATGGGGGGGCCCGAACACTGAAGCTTTCTTT. Translating it yields CASSLWGGPNTEAFF. The chain has TRBV28 and TRBJ1-1; D perhaps matches TRBD1 (6 bases). V was trimmed by 0 bases and J by 1 base, leaving 9 bases between them. CDR3 length: 15 residues. Germline values: CDR1 MDHEN, CDR2 SYDVKM.

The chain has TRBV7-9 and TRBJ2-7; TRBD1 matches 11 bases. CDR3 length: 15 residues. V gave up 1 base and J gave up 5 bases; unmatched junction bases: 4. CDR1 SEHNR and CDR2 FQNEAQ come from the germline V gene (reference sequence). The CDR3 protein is CASSLVDRGQNEQYF. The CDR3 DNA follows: TGTGCCAGCAGCTTAGTGGACAGGGGGCAGAACGAGCAGTACTTC.

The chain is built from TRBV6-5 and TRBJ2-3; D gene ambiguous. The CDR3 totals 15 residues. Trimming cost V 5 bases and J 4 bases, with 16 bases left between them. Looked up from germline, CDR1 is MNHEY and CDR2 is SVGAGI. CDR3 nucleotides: TGTGCCAGCAGTCCTCGTGGGGTTGACTCAGATACGCAGTATTTT. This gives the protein CASSPRGVDSDTQYF.

In DNA form, the CDR3 reads TGTGCCAGCAGTTTAAACAGGGGGATCTACGAGCAGTACTTC. Amino acids: CASSLNRGIYEQYF. V usage is TRBV27 and J usage is TRBJ2-7; 8 bases agree with TRBD1. Germline loops: CDR1 MNHEY, CDR2 SMNVEV (reference sequence). There are 14 residues in the CDR3. V gave up 2 bases and J gave up 3 bases; unmatched junction bases: 3.

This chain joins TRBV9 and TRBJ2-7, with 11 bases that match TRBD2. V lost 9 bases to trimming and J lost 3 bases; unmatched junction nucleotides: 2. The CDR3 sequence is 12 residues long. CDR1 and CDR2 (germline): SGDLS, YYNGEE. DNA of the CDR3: TGTGCCACACTAGCGGGGGACTACGAGCAGTACTTC. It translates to CATLAGDYEQYF.

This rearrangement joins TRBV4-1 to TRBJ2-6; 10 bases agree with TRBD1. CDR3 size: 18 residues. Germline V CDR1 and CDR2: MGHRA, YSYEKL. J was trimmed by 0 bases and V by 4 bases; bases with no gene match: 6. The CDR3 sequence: CASSRGTGETSGANVLTF. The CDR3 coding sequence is TGCGCCAGCAGCCGCGGGACAGGGGAAACCTCTGGGGCCAACGTCCTGACTTTC.

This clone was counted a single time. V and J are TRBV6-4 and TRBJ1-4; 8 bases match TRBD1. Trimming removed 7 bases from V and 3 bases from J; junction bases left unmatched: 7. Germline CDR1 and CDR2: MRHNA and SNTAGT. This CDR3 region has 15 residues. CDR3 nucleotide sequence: TGTGCCAGCACCGGACAGGGCCCACCTAATGAAAAACTGTTTTTT. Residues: CASTGQGPPNEKLFF.

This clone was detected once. CDR3 in amino acids: CASSFGAPDREGEQYF. The CDR3 coding sequence is TGTGCCAGCAGCTTTGGGGCCCCTGACAGGGAAGGCGAGCAGTACTTC. This chain links TRBV7-3 with TRBJ2-7; TRBD1 agrees at 7 bases. The CDR3 contains 16 residues. J gave up 6 bases and V 3 bases, and 14 bases lay outside the gene matches. Germline V CDR1 and CDR2: SGHTA, FQGTGA.

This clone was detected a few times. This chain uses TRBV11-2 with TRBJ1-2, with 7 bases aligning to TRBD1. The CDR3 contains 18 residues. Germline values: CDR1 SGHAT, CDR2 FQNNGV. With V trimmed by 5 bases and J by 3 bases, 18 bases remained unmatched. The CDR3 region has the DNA TGTGCCAGCAGCGCTATAAGACAGGGCCCTACACTGCACTATGGCTACACCTTC. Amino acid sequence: CASSAIRQGPTLHYGYTF.

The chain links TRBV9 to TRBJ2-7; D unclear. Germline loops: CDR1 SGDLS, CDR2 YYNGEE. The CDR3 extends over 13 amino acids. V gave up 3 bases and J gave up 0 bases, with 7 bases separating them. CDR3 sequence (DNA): TGTGCCAGCAGCGCGGCCAGCTCCTACGAGCAGTACTTC. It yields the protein CASSAASSYEQYF.

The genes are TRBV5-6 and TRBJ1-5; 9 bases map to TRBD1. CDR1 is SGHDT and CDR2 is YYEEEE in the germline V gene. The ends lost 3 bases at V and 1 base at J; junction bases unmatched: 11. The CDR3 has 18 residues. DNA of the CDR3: TGTGCCAGCAGCTCCGGGACAGGGTCTATCTGGAGCAATCAGCCCCAGCATTTT. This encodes CASSSGTGSIWSNQPQHF.